The 32 T cell receptor beta chains in this list originate from one sample, sequenced in a study of blood T cell repertoires in COVID-19. Method: immunoSEQ multiplex PCR; TCRdb's copy keeps in-frame clones and lacks some. The sample shows fewer than 650,000 clones, approximately 88% of them seen only once. Sequencing was done on a sample of peripheral blood. Source of these receptors: a woman in her fifties or sixties with COVID-19, enrolled during active disease.

The rearrangement uses TRBV2 and TRBJ1-5; no clear D. Germline V CDR1 and CDR2: SNHLY, FYNNEI. The V end was cut by 5 bases, the J end by 6 bases, with 14 bases between. The CDR3 extends over 14 amino acids. CDR3 sequence: CASSLLRAGQPQHF. In DNA form, the CDR3 reads TGTGCCAGCAGTCTCCTGCGGGCCGGTCAGCCCCAGCATTTT.

V gene TRBV29-1 combines with J gene TRBJ1-2, with D possibly matching TRBD1 (5 bases). The CDR3 spans 11 residues. V lost 5 bases, J lost 5 bases, and 9 bases lay in between. Germline CDR1 is SQVTM and CDR2 is ANQGSEA. In nucleotides, the CDR3 is TGCAGCGTTCGCCCAGGGTATGGCTACACCTTC. Its translation is CSVRPGYGYTF.

As regards this clone: This same CDR3 is encoded by further DNA sequences in the sample. The genes are TRBV9 and TRBJ2-3, with 8 bases aligning to TRBD2. The CDR3 spans 15 residues. Germline loops: CDR1 SGDLS, CDR2 YYNGEE. The trim removed 1 base at V and 2 bases at J, leaving 3 bases unmatched. The CDR3 DNA is TGTGCCAGCAGCGTACTAGCGGGCTCCACAGATACGCAGTATTTT. Its protein is CASSVLAGSTDTQYF.

The chain employs TRBV6-5 and TRBJ2-2; D ambiguous. This CDR3 is 14 amino acids long. Germline V CDR1 and CDR2: MNHEY, SVGAGI. V was pared by 3 bases and J by 1 base, with 6 bases between. In DNA form, the CDR3 reads TGTGCCAGCAGTTATCAGAAGAACACCGGGGAGCTGTTTTTT. This gives the protein CASSYQKNTGELFF.

This sequence joins TRBV3-1 (or the pseudogene TRBV3-2) and TRBJ2-7, with D hard to call. Per the germline V gene, CDR1 is LGHDT and CDR2 is YNNKEL (reference sequence). CDR3 length: 15 residues. V lost 1 base, J lost 0 bases, and 10 bases lay in between. CDR3 protein: CASSQGLLSSYEQYF. In DNA form, the CDR3 reads TGTGCCAGCAGCCAAGGCCTGTTGAGCTCCTACGAGCAGTACTTC.

The chain uses TRBV27 and TRBJ1-3; no reliable D call. Trimming took off 0 bases at V and 4 bases at J, with 10 bases between the two ends. Germline V CDR1 and CDR2: MNHEY, SMNVEV (reference sequence). This CDR3 has 15 amino acids. CDR3 coding DNA: TGTGCCAGCAGTTTATCGTGGCAGGCAGGAAACACCATATATTTT. This codes for CASSLSWQAGNTIYF.

This clone was detected once. V gene TRBV9 combines with J gene TRBJ1-6, with 7 bases matching TRBD1. The trim removed 1 base at V and 7 bases at J, leaving 11 bases unmatched. The germline gives CDR1 SGDLS, CDR2 YYNGEE. The CDR3 runs to 17 residues. CDR3 residues: CASSVNPGQVLNSPLHF. CDR3 DNA sequence: TGTGCCAGCAGCGTAAACCCTGGACAGGTTTTAAATTCACCCCTCCACTTT.

This clone was counted a single time. This chain links TRBV19 with TRBJ1-4; D is possibly TRBD1 (5 bases). V shed 2 bases and J shed 5 bases, with 12 bases lying between them. The CDR3 runs to 15 residues. Per germline, CDR1 LNHDA and CDR2 SQIVND (reference sequence). The CDR3 nucleotides are TGTGCCAGTAGTATAACGGGCAGGGCGAATGAAAAACTGTTTTTT. Translated: CASSITGRANEKLFF.

The chain links TRBV3-1 (or the pseudogene TRBV3-2) to TRBJ1-2; 9 nucleotides agree with TRBD1. Trimming at V came to 2 bases and at J to 6 bases, leaving 10 bases not matched to a gene. CDR1 is LGHDT and CDR2 is YNNKEL in the germline V gene (reference sequence). This CDR3 region has 16 residues. The CDR3 here is CASSQPTGGFDNGYTF. The CDR3 DNA reads as TGTGCCAGCAGCCAACCTACAGGGGGCTTCGATAATGGCTACACCTTC.

The J gene is TRBJ2-7, the V gene TRBV3-1 (or the pseudogene TRBV3-2); no clear D. Deletions cut 3 bases from V and 0 bases from J, with 9 bases between. CDR1 is LGHDT, CDR2 YNNKEL, per germline (reference sequence). The CDR3 contains 14 residues. CDR3 nucleotide sequence: TGTGCCAGCAGCCAGGGCACACCCTCCTACGAGCAGTACTTC. Its translation: CASSQGTPSYEQYF.

The V and J genes are TRBV9 and TRBJ2-5; 8 nucleotides line up with TRBD2. Germline loops: CDR1 SGDLS, CDR2 YYNGEE. With 4 bases clipped from V and 4 bases from J, the junction kept 9 bases outside the gene matches. The CDR3 is made up of 15 amino acids. CDR3 sequence (DNA): TGTGCCAGCAGCCGGGGCGGGGGGTTCATAGAGACCCAGTACTTC. Protein: CASSRGGGFIETQYF.

As regards this clone: The sample has other DNA sequences that encode this CDR3 too. The rearrangement uses TRBV5-6 and TRBJ2-7, with TRBD1 identical over 9 bases. The CDR3 covers 13 residues. Trimming cost V 4 bases and J 2 bases; bases outside gene matches: 1. Germline CDR1 SGHDT, CDR2 YYEEEE. This chain's CDR3 is CASSRDRAYEQYF. The DNA for the CDR3 is TGTGCCAGCAGCAGGGACAGGGCCTACGAGCAGTACTTC.

The CDR3 DNA is TGTGCCAGCAGCTTAGATACGGGGAATTCACCCCTCCACTTT. Protein: CASSLDTGNSPLHF. This chain connects TRBV11-2 to TRBJ1-6; no reliable D call. The CDR3 consists of 14 residues. Looked up from germline, CDR1 is SGHAT and CDR2 is FQNNGV. Between the trimmed V and J ends, which lost 0 bases and 7 bases, there was a span of 7 bases.

In its sample, this clone was seen once. The chain uses TRBV14 and TRBJ1-2; TRBD1 aligns across 7 bases. There are 14 residues in the CDR3. J gave up 5 bases and V 4 bases, and 7 bases lay outside the gene matches. The germline gives CDR1 SGHDN, CDR2 FVKESK. The CDR3 DNA reads TGTGCCAGCAGCCCGATGGACAGGCCTTATGGCTACACCTTC. It specifies CASSPMDRPYGYTF.

This CDR3 is CASSLAGLNLYEQYF. Here the CDR3 DNA reads TGCGCCAGCAGCTTGGCAGGGTTGAATCTCTACGAGCAGTACTTC. The chain links TRBV5-1 to TRBJ2-7; D is possibly TRBD1 (5 bases). This CDR3 is 15 amino acids long. The V gene lost 0 bases and the J gene lost 3 bases, with 13 bases spanning the gap. CDR1 is SGHRS, CDR2 YFSETQ, per germline.

This clone has just a few counts. The chain combines TRBV2 with TRBJ2-6, with 10 bases lining up with TRBD1. Germline V gives CDR1 SNHLY, CDR2 FYNNEI. The V gene end was trimmed by 6 bases and the J gene end by 0 bases; junction bases not matched to a gene: 2. The length of the CDR3 is 16 residues. CDR3 protein: CASRDRGFSGANVLTF. Here the CDR3 DNA reads TGTGCCAGCAGGGACAGGGGGTTCTCTGGGGCCAACGTCCTGACTTTC.

The V and J genes are TRBV2 and TRBJ2-1; D uncertain. Germline CDR1 is SNHLY and CDR2 is FYNNEI. Trimming stripped 3 bases from V and 5 bases from J, with 8 bases between. The CDR3 consists of 13 residues. The CDR3 DNA follows: TGTGCCAGCAGTGACCGACTTAACAATGAGCAGTTCTTC. Protein sequence: CASSDRLNNEQFF.

This chain connects TRBV4-1 to TRBJ1-4; TRBD1 matches at 7 bases. The germline gives CDR1 MGHRA, CDR2 YSYEKL. The ends lost 0 bases at V and 6 bases at J; junction bases unmatched: 7. This CDR3 has 16 residues. The CDR3 coding sequence is TGCGCCAGCAGCCAAGATGGGTCCGGGACAGATGAAAAACTGTTTTTT. Encoded protein: CASSQDGSGTDEKLFF.

Turning to this clone: Other nucleotide sequences in the sample specify the same CDR3. The chain couples TRBV7-2 to TRBJ2-1; D perhaps matches TRBD2 (7 bases). Between the trimmed V and J ends, which lost 0 bases and 4 bases, there was a span of 10 bases. The germline gives CDR1 SGHTA, CDR2 FQGNSA. The CDR3 spans 15 residues. DNA of the CDR3: TGTGCCAGCAGCTTAGCGGGGGGGCCATACAATGAGCAGTTCTTC. It encodes CASSLAGGPYNEQFF.

The V gene is TRBV5-5, the J gene TRBJ1-1, with a weak D call TRBD1 (5 bases). V lost 4 bases and J lost 4, with 14 bases in between. Per the germline V gene, CDR1 is SGHKS and CDR2 is YYEKEE (reference sequence). The CDR3 spans 14 residues. CDR3 DNA: TGTGCCAGCAGCGTGAATGGGGCGAGCACTGAAGCTTTCTTT. This gives the protein CASSVNGASTEAFF.

This clone was counted once. V gene TRBV6-1 combines with J gene TRBJ1-1, with D perhaps TRBD1 (5 bases). Trimming removed 1 base from V and 5 bases from J, with 17 bases in between. CDR3 length: 16 residues. Germline CDR1 MNHNS, CDR2 SASEGT. The CDR3 reads CASSEDEDGARTEAFF. In DNA form, the CDR3 reads TGTGCCAGCAGTGAAGACGAGGATGGGGCGAGGACTGAAGCTTTCTTT.

The chain couples TRBV9 to TRBJ2-2; D is possibly TRBD2 (5 bases). With 2 bases removed from V and 0 bases from J, the gap between germline ends came to 14 bases. CDR1 and CDR2 (germline): SGDLS, YYNGEE. The CDR3 covers 17 residues. CDR3 protein: CASSVRSRATNTGELFF. The CDR3 bases are TGTGCCAGCAGCGTCCGATCGAGGGCCACGAACACCGGGGAGCTGTTTTTT.

This chain joins TRBV18 and TRBJ1-1, with D hard to call. V gave up 3 bases and J gave up 1 base, with 12 bases separating them. The CDR3 runs 15 residues. Per the germline V gene, CDR1 is KGHSH and CDR2 is LQKENI. The CDR3 DNA reads TGTGCCAGCTCACCGGTTTTGGGCGAGAACACTGAAGCTTTCTTT. Translation gives CASSPVLGENTEAFF.

The sample holds one count of this clone. The rearrangement links TRBV5-1 to TRBJ2-1, with 8 bases fitting TRBD2. The ends lost 4 bases at V and 5 bases at J; junction bases unmatched: 11. This CDR3 has 16 residues. From germline, CDR1 is SGHRS and CDR2 YFSETQ. CDR3 sequence reads: CASSPGPGLGDNEQFF. CDR3 coding DNA: TGCGCCAGCAGCCCAGGCCCGGGACTAGGGGACAATGAGCAGTTCTTC.

The chain has TRBV7-3 and TRBJ2-1; tentatively, D is TRBD2 (6 bases). Germline assignment: CDR1 SGHTA and CDR2 FQGTGA. The CDR3 runs to 13 residues. V lost 5 bases and J 10 bases, leaving 15 bases between the germline ends. The CDR3 DNA sequence: TGTGCCAGCAGCCCCGGACTATCAAGGGAGCAGTTCTTC. Its translation: CASSPGLSREQFF.

The chain has TRBV5-6 and TRBJ2-7; 7 bases match TRBD1. The CDR3 has 14 residues. The J segment lost 4 bases and the V segment lost 3 bases, leaving 7 bases of the junction unmatched. The germline V gene encodes CDR1 SGHDT and CDR2 YYEEEE. The CDR3, as DNA: TGTGCCAGCAGCTGGAACAGGGGACGGTACGAGCAGTACTTC. Translating gives CASSWNRGRYEQYF.

This chain links TRBV5-1 with TRBJ1-1; no reliable D call. Trimming took 3 bases from V and 1 from J, leaving 7 bases between them. This CDR3 has 13 amino acids. Germline V CDR1 and CDR2: SGHRS, YFSETQ. Here the CDR3 reads CASSYGENTEAFF. The CDR3 nucleotides are TGCGCCAGCAGCTACGGAGAGAACACTGAAGCTTTCTTT.

The J gene is TRBJ1-2, the V gene TRBV12-3 or TRBV12-4; unclear D gene. V lost 2 bases to trimming and J lost 7 bases, with 11 bases between them. The CDR3 loop spans 13 amino acids. In DNA form, the CDR3 reads TGTGCCAGCAGTTTAATGGAGCAGAGTGGCTACACCTTC. It translates to CASSLMEQSGYTF.

A note on this clone: The CDR3 ends on some other residue instead of the conserved phenylalanine or tryptophan, so this is likely a read error. Because the CDR3's place on the DNA is in doubt, the DNA is left out and the CDR3 is given as listed by TCRdb. The chain carries TRBV30 and TRBJ1-2. CDR1 GTSNPN and CDR2 SVGIG come from the germline V gene (reference sequence). Termini included, the CDR3 measures 8 amino acids. The CDR3 protein is CAWSVAES.

The chain uses TRBV7-8 and TRBJ2-7; D might be TRBD2 (6 bases). Per the germline V gene, CDR1 is SGHVS and CDR2 is FQNEAQ. V lost 1 base and J 0 bases, leaving 16 bases between the germline ends. The CDR3 sequence is 17 residues long. The CDR3 spells CASSLGSSAGFSYEQYF. DNA for the CDR3: TGTGCCAGCAGCTTAGGGTCCTCGGCGGGGTTCTCCTACGAGCAGTACTTC.

V gene TRBV19 combines with J gene TRBJ1-1, with a weak D call TRBD1 (5 bases). The length of the CDR3 is 11 residues. The germline CDR1 and CDR2 sequences are LNHDA and SQIVND (reference sequence). V lost 7 bases, J lost 8 bases, and 11 bases lay in between. Written as DNA, the CDR3 is TGTGCCAGTACCCTGGGGGGAGAAGCTTTCTTT. It codes for CASTLGGEAFF.

The chain employs TRBV5-1 and TRBJ2-1; a possible D gene is TRBD1 (5 bases). V was clipped by 6 bases and J by 9 bases, with 16 bases between them. The V gene's germline CDR1 is SGHRS and CDR2 YFSETQ. The length of the CDR3 is 13 residues. The CDR3 sequence: CASNPTTTGEQFF. CDR3 DNA: TGCGCCAGCAACCCAACCACCACAGGTGAGCAGTTCTTC.